A single sample gave rise to the 25 T cell receptor beta chains below, sequenced in a study of blood T cell repertoires in COVID-19 (TCRdb year 2020). Library creation used the immunoSEQ multiplex PCR assay. Drawn from immuneACCESS, this table holds only the in-frame rearrangements with V and J called that TCRdb kept. Clones are partly lost; checked studies trace under half to an unresolved V gene and leave the rest unexplained. The sample table records roughly 380,000 clones; roughly 85% of these occur just once. The ten biggest clones cover around 3.4% of the sample. The sequencing input was peripheral blood. The receptors were gathered from a woman between 18 and 29 years old with acute or convalescent COVID-19.

V gene TRBV3-1 (or the pseudogene TRBV3-2) combines with J gene TRBJ2-7; 16 nucleotides match TRBD2. The germline V gene has CDR1 LGHDT and CDR2 YNNKEL (reference sequence). J was trimmed by 3 bases and V by 1 base; bases with no gene match: 9. This CDR3 spans 19 amino acids. The CDR3, as DNA: TGTGCCAGCAGCCAAGGCATCCCCGGGACTAGCGGGGGGGTCTACGAGCAGTACTTC. Its translation is CASSQGIPGTSGGVYEQYF.

This chain connects TRBV4-1 to TRBJ1-2, with D perhaps TRBD1 (5 bases). The CDR3 extends over 16 amino acids. In germline, CDR1 is MGHRA, CDR2 YSYEKL. V was clipped by 0 bases and J by 1 base, with 12 bases between them. The CDR3 region has the DNA TGCGCCAGCAGCCAAGATCCCAGGGTAATTAACTATGGCTACACCTTC. Translation gives CASSQDPRVINYGYTF.

The chain links TRBV12-5 to TRBJ2-3, with TRBD2 matching over 12 bases. From germline, CDR1 is LGHNT and CDR2 FRNRAP. This CDR3 contains 14 residues. Unmatched junction bases numbered 5, after V lost 7 bases and J lost 6 bases. For the CDR3, the DNA is TGTGCTAGTGCTTCTAGCGGGAGGGGGGATACGCAGTATTTT. As protein: CASASSGRGDTQYF.

The chain is built from TRBV18 and TRBJ1-5; TRBD1 agrees at 7 bases. J was trimmed by 3 bases and V by 6 bases; bases with no gene match: 8. Germline loops: CDR1 KGHSH, CDR2 LQKENI. This CDR3 region has 15 residues. CDR3 amino acids: CASSSLGQANQPQHF. CDR3 DNA sequence: TGTGCCAGCTCCAGCCTCGGACAGGCCAATCAGCCCCAGCATTTT.

J is TRBJ2-1 and V is TRBV18; D is undetermined. Germline lookup yields CDR1 KGHSH and CDR2 LQKENI. Trimming stripped 2 bases from V and 6 bases from J, with 8 bases between. This CDR3 contains 13 residues. Here the CDR3 reads CASSPKEFNEQFF. DNA for the CDR3: TGTGCCAGCTCACCAAAAGAGTTCAATGAGCAGTTCTTC.

V is TRBV13 and J is TRBJ1-3; unclear D gene. The CDR3 runs 14 residues. Germline V gives CDR1 PRHDT, CDR2 FYEKMQ (reference sequence). V shed 6 bases and J shed 1 base, with 10 bases lying between them. CDR3: CASSPLGSGNTIYF. CDR3 coding DNA: TGTGCCAGCAGTCCTCTCGGGTCTGGAAACACCATATATTTT.

The V and J genes are TRBV23-1 and TRBJ1-3; TRBD1 might be the D (5 bases). TRBV23-1 is designated an ORF whose function remains uncertain. With 6 bases removed from V and 5 bases from J, the gap between germline ends came to 17 bases. This CDR3 has 15 amino acids. For the CDR3, the DNA is TGCGCCAGCAGCCAGCCCCAGGGAATAAGAAACACCATATATTTT. Protein sequence: CASSQPQGIRNTIYF.

J is TRBJ1-3 and V is TRBV19; D remains unclear. The CDR3 consists of 17 residues. V was trimmed by 3 bases and J by 0 bases, leaving 15 bases between them. Germline V lookup: CDR1 LNHDA, CDR2 SQIVND (reference sequence). The CDR3 spells CASSMGRDLASGNTIYF. CDR3 coding DNA: TGTGCCAGTAGTATGGGTCGGGATCTCGCCTCTGGAAACACCATATATTTT.

The chain has TRBV12-5 and TRBJ2-3, with D possibly being TRBD2 (6 bases). The CDR3 is 17 residues long. Germline CDR1 and CDR2: LGHNT and FRNRAP. V dropped 4 bases and J dropped 0 bases, with 17 bases sitting between them. The CDR3 is CASGSPSGSGSTDTQYF. In DNA form, the CDR3 reads TGTGCTAGTGGTTCCCCCAGTGGAAGCGGGAGCACAGATACGCAGTATTTT. Based on the CDR3 plus reference TRBV12-5 and TRBJ2-3, the full variable domain is DARVTQTPRHKVTEMGQEVTMRCQPILGHNTVFWYRQTMMQGLELLAYFRNRAPLDDSGMPKDRFSAEMPDATLATLKIQPSEPRDSAVYFCASGSPSGSGSTDTQYFGPGTRLTVL.

This rearrangement joins TRBV9 to TRBJ1-1; tentative D call: TRBD1 (5 bases). The germline gives CDR1 SGDLS, CDR2 YYNGEE. The germline V and J ends were trimmed by 7 bases and 6 bases, with 13 bases remaining between them. This CDR3 has 12 residues. The CDR3 DNA follows: TGTGCCAGCGCCCAAACAGGCGCTGAAGCTTTCTTT. Protein: CASAQTGAEAFF. The full variable domain, its missing parts supplied by reference TRBV9 and TRBJ1-1, is DSGVTQTPKHLITATGQRVTLRCSPRSGDLSVYWYQQSLDQGLQFLIQYYNGEERAKGNILERFSAQQFPDLHSELNLSSLELGDSALYFCASAQTGAEAFFGQGTRLTVV.

The V and J genes are TRBV5-8 and TRBJ1-2; TRBD1 matches at 12 bases. With V trimmed by 4 bases and J by 4 bases, 8 bases remained unmatched. This CDR3 comprises 16 residues. Germline V CDR1 and CDR2: SGHTS, YDEGEE. The CDR3 reads CASSPGQGAAGYGYTF. The CDR3 DNA sequence: TGTGCCAGCAGCCCGGGACAGGGGGCCGCTGGCTATGGCTACACCTTC.

V and J are TRBV29-1 and TRBJ2-7, with a possible D match to TRBD2 (7 bases). The CDR3 runs to 14 residues. Germline CDR1 and CDR2: SQVTM and ANQGSEA. Between the trimmed V and J ends, which lost 7 bases and 5 bases, there was a span of 21 bases. The CDR3 region is CSGTRGGAHHEQYF. Written as DNA, the CDR3 is TGCAGCGGCACTAGGGGGGGAGCCCACCACGAGCAGTACTTC.

This clone was recorded only once. The chain employs TRBV12-3 or TRBV12-4 and TRBJ2-3; possibly TRBD1 for D (5 bases). V lost 7 bases and J lost 2, with 10 bases in between. The CDR3 extends over 13 amino acids. DNA for the CDR3: TGTGCCAGCAATCGACAGATCACAGATACGCAGTATTTT. It is translated as CASNRQITDTQYF.

This clone was recorded once. The chain uses TRBV28 and TRBJ1-3, with 7 positions matching TRBD1. The CDR3 contains 14 residues. The germline V gene encodes CDR1 MDHEN and CDR2 SYDVKM. Unmatched junction bases numbered 10, after V lost 7 bases and J lost 7 bases. This chain's CDR3 is CASKEFGTDNTIYF. The CDR3 DNA sequence: TGTGCCAGCAAAGAGTTCGGGACAGACAACACCATATATTTT.

This chain links TRBV9 with TRBJ1-2, with TRBD1 matching 10 bases. Germline loops: CDR1 SGDLS, CDR2 YYNGEE. V shed 4 bases and J 3 bases; nucleotides not matched to a gene: 3. The CDR3 totals 14 residues. The CDR3: CASSPDRGHYGYTF. The CDR3 nucleotides read TGTGCCAGCAGCCCAGACAGGGGGCACTATGGCTACACCTTC.

The chain uses TRBV7-9 and TRBJ1-5, with D unresolved. V was trimmed by 5 bases and J by 3 bases, leaving 11 bases between them. Germline V gene data show CDR1 as SEHNR and CDR2 as FQNEAQ (reference sequence). The CDR3 totals 14 residues. CDR3 DNA: TGTGCCAGCAGCCCTATCAATCCCAATCAGCCCCAGCATTTT. Residues: CASSPINPNQPQHF.

This chain joins TRBV19 and TRBJ2-1; the match to TRBD2 covers 7 bases. Trimming took 6 bases from V and 4 from J; bases not matched to a gene: 6. The length of the CDR3 is 14 residues. Germline lookup yields CDR1 LNHDA and CDR2 SQIVND (reference sequence). CDR3 sequence: CASRGGERYNEQFF. The CDR3 DNA follows: TGTGCCAGTAGGGGGGGGGAGAGATACAATGAGCAGTTCTTC.

The chain recombines TRBV5-1 with TRBJ1-2, with D possibly matching TRBD1 (5 bases). This CDR3 contains 14 residues. Trimming cost V 2 bases and J 6 bases, with 14 bases left between them. Germline V CDR1 and CDR2: SGHRS, YFSETQ. CDR3 amino acids: CASSFNDSPHGYTF. The CDR3 DNA is TGCGCCAGCAGCTTTAATGACAGCCCCCATGGCTACACCTTC.

The chain recombines TRBV3-1 (or the pseudogene TRBV3-2) with TRBJ2-5; D gene uncertain. CDR3 length: 14 residues. The V gene lost 0 bases and the J gene lost 5 bases, with 10 bases spanning the gap. Germline-derived CDR1 and CDR2 are LGHDT and YNNKEL (reference sequence). The CDR3 DNA reads as TGTGCCAGCAGCCAAGACGCTATCGGGGAGACCCAGTACTTC. Protein: CASSQDAIGETQYF.

Only a few counts were recorded for this clone. This chain links TRBV19 with TRBJ1-2, with D possibly TRBD1 on 5 matching bases. The CDR3 has 15 amino acids. V lost 7 bases and J 4 bases, leaving 19 bases between the germline ends. Per germline, CDR1 LNHDA and CDR2 SQIVND (reference sequence). The CDR3 region has the DNA TGTGCCAGTACCGGTGCTGTGGGGCTCCTCTATGGCTACACCTTC. It translates to CASTGAVGLLYGYTF. Together with reference TRBV19 and TRBJ1-2, the CDR3 gives the full variable domain: DGGITQSPKYLFRKEGQNVTLSCEQNLNHDAMYWYRQDPGQGLRLIYYSQIVNDFQKGDIAEGYSVSREKKESFPLTVTSAQKNPTAFYLCASTGAVGLLYGYTFGSGTRLTVV.

V usage is TRBV4-1 and J usage is TRBJ1-5; TRBD1 might be the D (6 bases). The length of the CDR3 is 15 residues. The germline V gene encodes CDR1 MGHRA and CDR2 YSYEKL. The V end lost 2 bases, the J end lost 5 bases, and 13 bases lay between the germline ends. The CDR3 sequence: CASSQTHRADQPQHF. The DNA for the CDR3 is TGCGCCAGCAGCCAAACGCACAGGGCAGATCAGCCCCAGCATTTT.

Comment on this clone: The conserved phenylalanine or tryptophan is not found at the CDR3 terminus, so this likely reflects a read error. No DNA is shown, since the ends of the CDR3 on it are uncertain; the CDR3 is the one TCRdb lists. The genes are TRBV5-5 and TRBJ2-7; the table calls TRBD1, which could not be checked here. The CDR3 is 14 residues long, counting both termini. From germline, CDR1 is SGHKS and CDR2 YYEKEE (reference sequence). The CDR3 is CASSLGTQKTGYAL.

The chain combines TRBV9 with TRBJ1-1; D possibly corresponds to TRBD1 (6 bases). The CDR3 spans 13 residues. Trimming removed 0 bases at V and 7 bases at J, with 10 bases between. CDR1 and CDR2 from the germline V gene are SGDLS and YYNGEE. For the CDR3, the DNA is TGTGCCAGCAGCGTAGTGGGAGGGGGTGAAGCTTTCTTT. It codes for CASSVVGGGEAFF.

The gene calls are TRBV2 and TRBJ2-1; tentatively, D is TRBD2 (5 bases). The CDR3 sequence is 11 residues long. Germline CDR1 and CDR2: SNHLY and FYNNEI. V lost 8 bases and J 5 bases, leaving 7 bases between the germline ends. The CDR3 DNA follows: TGTGCCAGCGAGGGAAACAATGAGCAGTTCTTC. Its translation: CASEGNNEQFF. Supplemented by reference TRBV2 and TRBJ2-1, the full variable domain reads EPEVTQTPSHQVTQMGQEVILRCVPISNHLYFYWYRQILGQKVEFLVSFYNNEISEKSEIFDDQFSVERPDGSNFTLKIRSTKLEDSAMYFCASEGNNEQFFGPGTRLTVL.

The chain is built from TRBV6-5 and TRBJ1-2, with D perhaps matching TRBD1 (6 bases). The CDR3 is 14 residues long. V lost 6 bases to trimming and J lost 4 bases, with 15 bases between them. Germline CDR1 reads MNHEY; CDR2 reads SVGAGI. DNA of the CDR3: TGTGCCAGCAGCCCCCCAGGGGCTGGCTATGGCTACACCTTC. The encoded protein is CASSPPGAGYGYTF.